What follows are 20 T cell receptor beta chains derived from one specimen sequenced in a study of cytomegalovirus exposure and HLA in healthy donors. This PCR relied on a set of 60 Vbeta primers and 13 Jbeta primers. Profiling relied on immunoSEQ multiplex PCR, and the TCRdb table lists in-frame clones only, not all of them. This repertoire includes over 65,000 clones. Material for sequencing was PBMCs. These receptors were collected from a man aged 30-40 years in good health and CMV-seronegative.

CDR3 sequence: CASSLKFGTRGARYEQYF. CDR3 nucleotides: TGTGCCAGCAGTTTGAAATTCGGGACCCGGGGGGCAAGGTACGAGCAGTACTTC. The rearrangement links TRBV27 to TRBJ2-7; maybe TRBD2 (7 bases). The V gene lost 3 bases and the J gene lost 4 bases, with 25 bases spanning the gap. The CDR3 totals 18 residues. CDR1 is MNHEY and CDR2 is SMNVEV in the germline V gene (reference sequence).

This rearrangement joins TRBV5-4 to TRBJ2-5; D may be TRBD1 (5 bases). Germline CDR1 and CDR2: SGHNT and YYREEE (reference sequence). The CDR3 totals 15 residues. Trimming removed 3 bases at V and 0 bases at J, with 12 bases between. CDR3: CASSYGWGDQETQYF. Here the CDR3 DNA reads TGTGCCAGCAGCTACGGGTGGGGCGACCAAGAGACCCAGTACTTC.

V is TRBV4-1 and J is TRBJ1-1; D is undetermined. The CDR3 is made up of 13 amino acids. Trimming took off 0 bases at V and 3 bases at J, with 5 bases between the two ends. The germline gives CDR1 MGHRA, CDR2 YSYEKL. CDR3 amino acids: CASSQEWHTEAFF. In DNA, the CDR3 is TGCGCCAGCAGCCAAGAATGGCACACTGAAGCTTTCTTT.

The chain employs TRBV5-4 and TRBJ2-6; maybe TRBD2 (5 bases). The V and J ends lost 2 bases and 1 base respectively, with 7 bases between them. The germline V gene encodes CDR1 SGHNT and CDR2 YYREEE (reference sequence). This CDR3 is 15 amino acids long. Here the CDR3 reads CASSFSGSGANVLTF. The CDR3 region has the DNA TGTGCCAGCAGCTTCTCGGGATCTGGGGCCAACGTCCTGACTTTC.

The J gene is TRBJ1-1, the V gene TRBV5-1; TRBD1 is a possible D gene (6 bases). The germline V gene encodes CDR1 SGHRS and CDR2 YFSETQ. Trimming stripped 7 bases from V and 2 bases from J, with 12 bases between. CDR3 length: 13 amino acids. The CDR3 protein is CASRAGGNTEAFF. The CDR3 DNA sequence: TGCGCCAGCCGGGCGGGGGGCAACACTGAAGCTTTCTTT.

This chain connects TRBV7-9 to TRBJ2-1; D possibly corresponds to TRBD2 (5 bases). Germline CDR1 SEHNR, CDR2 FQNEAQ (reference sequence). The length of the CDR3 is 15 residues. With 4 bases removed from V and 10 bases from J, the gap between germline ends came to 20 bases. CDR3: CASSYLDRRTREQFF. DNA of the CDR3: TGTGCCAGCAGCTACCTAGACCGGCGGACTCGGGAGCAGTTCTTC.

The chain links TRBV7-2 to TRBJ2-7; 9 bases align to TRBD2. The V and J ends lost 5 bases and 3 bases, in that order; junction bases with no gene match: 11. CDR1 is SGHTA and CDR2 is FQGNSA in the germline V gene. The CDR3 runs to 16 residues. In nucleotides, the CDR3 is TGTGCCAGCAGCCCCCTTGGTAGCGGGGGTCTCTACGAGCAGTACTTC. Its protein is CASSPLGSGGLYEQYF.

V gene TRBV6-1 combines with J gene TRBJ1-4; 7 bases agree with TRBD1. The CDR3 contains 14 residues. Trimming removed 5 bases from V and 7 bases from J; junction bases left unmatched: 7. Germline values: CDR1 MNHNS, CDR2 SASEGT. The CDR3 sequence is CASSPTGIGEKLFF. CDR3 in DNA: TGTGCCAGCAGTCCGACAGGGATCGGTGAAAAACTGTTTTTT.

The V and J genes are TRBV5-6 and TRBJ1-5, with 7 bases lining up with TRBD1. The V segment lost 4 bases and the J segment 2 bases; nucleotides outside the gene matches: 6. In germline, CDR1 is SGHDT, CDR2 YYEEEE. The CDR3 spans 15 residues. In DNA, the CDR3 is TGTGCCAGCAGCGCGACAGGGAGGCGCAATCAGCCCCAGCATTTT. Its translation is CASSATGRRNQPQHF.

The chain links TRBV5-4 to TRBJ2-2; TRBD1 aligns across 9 bases. CDR1 SGHNT and CDR2 YYREEE come from the germline V gene (reference sequence). The CDR3 loop spans 15 amino acids. J was trimmed by 6 bases and V by 4 bases; bases with no gene match: 7. The DNA of the CDR3 is TGTGCCAGCAGCGCCCGGACAGGGGAGGCCGGGGAGCTGTTTTTT. It yields the protein CASSARTGEAGELFF.

This chain uses TRBV30 with TRBJ1-4; unclear D gene. This CDR3 comprises 14 residues. Germline V gene data show CDR1 as GTSNPN and CDR2 as SVGIG (reference sequence). The V gene lost 0 bases and the J gene lost 8 bases, with 13 bases spanning the gap. CDR3 coding DNA: TGTGCCTGGAGTGTACGTGGGAGGCGAGAAAAACTGTTTTTT. Translation gives CAWSVRGRREKLFF.

V gene TRBV5-1 combines with J gene TRBJ2-2; weak D call: TRBD2 (6 bases). The V gene's germline CDR1 is SGHRS and CDR2 YFSETQ. Trimming left V 4 bases short and J 2 bases short, with 24 bases between. The CDR3 is 19 amino acids. CDR3 in DNA: TGCGCCAGCAGCCCATGGCTAGCGAGCTCAGGAAGTAACACCGGGGAGCTGTTTTTT. Translated, it gives CASSPWLASSGSNTGELFF.

V usage is TRBV6-1 and J usage is TRBJ1-2; no definite D call. Between the trimmed V and J ends, which lost 1 base and 6 bases, there was a span of 9 bases. CDR3 length: 13 amino acids. Looked up from germline, CDR1 is MNHNS and CDR2 is SASEGT. The CDR3: CASSEGLRDGYTF. CDR3 DNA sequence: TGTGCCAGCAGTGAAGGCCTGAGGGATGGCTACACCTTC.

The genes are TRBV30 and TRBJ1-1; the D gene is possibly TRBD1 (5 bases). CDR3 size: 11 residues. V was clipped by 8 bases and J by 2 bases, with 9 bases between them. Germline V gene sequence: CDR1 GTSNPN, CDR2 SVGIG (reference sequence). This CDR3 is CARGSNTEAFF. DNA of the CDR3: TGTGCCCGGGGGAGCAACACTGAAGCTTTCTTT.

The J gene is TRBJ2-7, the V gene TRBV21-1; TRBD2 is the table's D call, not checked against the DNA. TRBV21-1 is tagged as a pseudogene. CDR3 length: 15 amino acids. The CDR3 here is CASSKSGRLSYEQYF. The CDR3 nucleotides read TGTGCCAGCAGCAAAAGCGGGAGGCTCTCCTACGAGCAGTACTTC.

The CDR3, as DNA: TGTGCCAGCAGCCTAGGGGGCAGCAATTCACCCCTCCACTTT. Protein sequence: CASSLGGSNSPLHF. The chain employs TRBV7-6 and TRBJ1-6; 7 bases line up with TRBD1. V was pared by 5 bases and J by 7 bases, with 5 bases of the junction left unmatched. Germline V CDR1 and CDR2: SGHVS, FNYEAQ. The CDR3 runs 14 residues.

This chain connects TRBV5-4 to TRBJ1-1; perhaps TRBD1 as D (5 bases). The CDR3 has 15 amino acids. The V gene's germline CDR1 is SGHNT and CDR2 YYREEE (reference sequence). Trimming cost V 4 bases and J 3 bases, with 16 bases left between them. The CDR3 reads CASSRRGGVDTEAFF. The CDR3 bases are TGTGCCAGCAGCCGACGCGGGGGGGTAGACACTGAAGCTTTCTTT.

The J gene is TRBJ1-5, the V gene TRBV25-1, with TRBD1 matching 11 bases. Germline CDR1 MGHDK, CDR2 SYGVNS. The CDR3 length is 14 residues. Germline trimming cut 6 bases from V and 7 bases from J; bases unmatched to any gene: 5. CDR3: CASSGQGAGQPQHF. The CDR3 nucleotides are TGTGCCAGCAGCGGACAGGGGGCGGGACAGCCCCAGCATTTT.

The gene calls are TRBV6-5 and TRBJ2-7; D possibly corresponds to TRBD1 (5 bases). The CDR3 has 11 amino acids. V lost 2 bases, J lost 9 bases, and 8 bases lay in between. Germline CDR1 is MNHEY and CDR2 is SVGAGI. The CDR3 spells CASSYGHRQYF. CDR3 in DNA: TGTGCCAGCAGTTACGGACATAGGCAGTACTTC.

Details on this clone: Other DNA sequences in the same sample also yield this CDR3. CDR3 bases: TGTGCCAGCAGCCCACAGGGTAGGCGCACTGAAGCTTTCTTT. Amino acid sequence: CASSPQGRRTEAFF. V usage is TRBV7-2 and J usage is TRBJ1-1; possible D gene TRBD1, 6 bases. Trimming took off 5 bases at V and 4 bases at J, with 14 bases between the two ends. Looked up from germline, CDR1 is SGHTA and CDR2 is FQGNSA. CDR3 length: 14 residues.